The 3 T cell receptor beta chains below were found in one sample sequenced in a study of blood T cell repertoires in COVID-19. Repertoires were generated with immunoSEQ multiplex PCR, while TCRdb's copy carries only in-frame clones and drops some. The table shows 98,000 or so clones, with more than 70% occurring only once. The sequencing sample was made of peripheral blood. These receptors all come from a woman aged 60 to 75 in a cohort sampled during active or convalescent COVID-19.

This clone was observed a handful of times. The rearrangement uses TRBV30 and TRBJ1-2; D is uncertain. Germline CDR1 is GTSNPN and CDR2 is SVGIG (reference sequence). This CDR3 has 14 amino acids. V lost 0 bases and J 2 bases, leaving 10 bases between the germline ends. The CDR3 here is CAWSVPPGNYGYTF. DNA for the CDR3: TGTGCCTGGAGTGTACCCCCGGGGAACTATGGCTACACCTTC.

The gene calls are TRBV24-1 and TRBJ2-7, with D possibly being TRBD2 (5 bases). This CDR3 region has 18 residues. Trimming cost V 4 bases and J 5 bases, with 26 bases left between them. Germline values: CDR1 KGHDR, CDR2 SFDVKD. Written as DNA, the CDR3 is TGTGCCACCAGTGACCCCTCCATACGGGGAAGCGGACGGCACGAGCAGTACTTC. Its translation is CATSDPSIRGSGRHEQYF.

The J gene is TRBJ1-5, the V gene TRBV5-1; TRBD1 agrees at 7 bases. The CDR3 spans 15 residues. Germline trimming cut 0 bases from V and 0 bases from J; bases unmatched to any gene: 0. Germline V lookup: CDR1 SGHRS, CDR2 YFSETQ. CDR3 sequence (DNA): TGCGCCAGCAGCTTGGAGGGGGCTAGCAATCAGCCCCAGCATTTT. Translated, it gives CASSLEGASNQPQHF.